The entry below gives a single T cell receptor beta chain sequence along with its context. As yet, its antigen is unknown. This may come from a read error, since a much larger clone is one base off. The data derive from a study of regulatory T cells in long-lasting Graves disease. TCR beta libraries were built with iRepertoire HTBI primers and Arm-PCR of CDR3 regions. In the original workflow: Among the samples, roughly 61 TRBV and some 13 TRBJ segments were identified. Each CDR3 protein gets one entry after TCRdb re-called the multiplex PCR reads with MiXCR. None of the V and J calls come from the authors' own analysis; TCRdb made them. The sample includes approximately 480,000 distinct CDR3 sequences, 16% of them seen just once. Study-wide points: Not thyroid tissue but only peripheral blood was studied. Relative to newly diagnosed Graves' patients, persistent ones had lower TCR diversity.

The time point here: newly diagnosed GD, antithyroid drugs for less than 3 months. The TCR library was prepared using RNA isolated from PBMCs. V gave up 7 bases and J gave up 8 bases, with 12 bases separating them. The CDR3 consists of 12 residues. CDR1 is MNHEY and CDR2 is SVGEGT in the germline V gene. This sample also appeared in a second study, on T cells in Graves' hyperthyroidism and ophthalmopathy. From that study: Most thyroid-expanded clonotypes above 0.001 were also found in blood.

The sequence came from a man in his forties with Graves disease. Sample: peripheral blood mononuclear cells (PBMCs), taken at new diagnosis, from a patient treated with antithyroid drugs. J is TRBJ2-1 and V is TRBV6-2 or TRBV6-3, with D tentatively TRBD1 (5 bases). The CDR3 loop is CASTRQSDEQFF. CDR3 nucleotides: TGTGCCAGCACCCGACAGTCCGATGAGCAGTTCTTC.